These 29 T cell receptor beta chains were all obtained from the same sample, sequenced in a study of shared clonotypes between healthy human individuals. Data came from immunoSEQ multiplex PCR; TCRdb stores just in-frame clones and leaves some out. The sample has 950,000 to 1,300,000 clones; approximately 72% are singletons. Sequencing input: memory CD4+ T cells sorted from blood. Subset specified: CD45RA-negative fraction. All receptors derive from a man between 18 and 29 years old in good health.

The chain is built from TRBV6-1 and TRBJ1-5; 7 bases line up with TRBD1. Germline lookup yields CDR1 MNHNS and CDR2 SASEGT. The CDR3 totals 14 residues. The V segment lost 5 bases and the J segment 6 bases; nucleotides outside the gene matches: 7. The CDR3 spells CASSITGEAQPQHF. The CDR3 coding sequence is TGTGCCAGCAGTATAACAGGGGAAGCTCAGCCCCAGCATTTT.

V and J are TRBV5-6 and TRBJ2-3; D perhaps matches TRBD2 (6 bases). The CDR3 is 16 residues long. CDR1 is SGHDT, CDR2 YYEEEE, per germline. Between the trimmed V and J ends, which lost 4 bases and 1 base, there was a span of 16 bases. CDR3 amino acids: CASSRAGPPGTDTQYF. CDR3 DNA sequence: TGTGCCAGCAGCCGGGCGGGACCCCCAGGCACAGATACGCAGTATTTT. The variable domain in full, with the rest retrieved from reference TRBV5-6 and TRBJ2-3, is DAGVTQSPTHLIKTRGQQVTLRCSPKSGHDTVSWYQQALGQGPQFIFQYYEEEERQRGNFPDRFSGHQFPNYSSELNVNALLLGDSALYLCASSRAGPPGTDTQYFGPGTRLTVL.

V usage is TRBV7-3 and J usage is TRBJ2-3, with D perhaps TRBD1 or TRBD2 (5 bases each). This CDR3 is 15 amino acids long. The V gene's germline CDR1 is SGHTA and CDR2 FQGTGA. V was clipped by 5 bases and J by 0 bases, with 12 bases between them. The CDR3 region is CASSRGSPSTDTQYF. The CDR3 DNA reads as TGTGCCAGCAGCCGGGGCTCCCCTAGCACAGATACGCAGTATTTT.

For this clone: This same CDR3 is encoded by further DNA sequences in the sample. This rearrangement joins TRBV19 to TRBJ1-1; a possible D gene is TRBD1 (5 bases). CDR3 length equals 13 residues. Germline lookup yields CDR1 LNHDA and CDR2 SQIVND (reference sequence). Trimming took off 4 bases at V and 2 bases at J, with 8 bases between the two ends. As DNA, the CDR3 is TGTGCCAGTAGTACCCAGGGCAACACTGAAGCTTTCTTT. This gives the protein CASSTQGNTEAFF.

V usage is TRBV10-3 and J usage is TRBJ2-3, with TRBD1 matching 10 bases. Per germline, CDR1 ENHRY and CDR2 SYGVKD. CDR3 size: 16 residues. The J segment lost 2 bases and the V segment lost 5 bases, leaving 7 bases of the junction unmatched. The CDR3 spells CAISPGQGMTTDTQYF. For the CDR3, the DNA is TGTGCCATCAGTCCGGGACAGGGGATGACCACAGATACGCAGTATTTT.

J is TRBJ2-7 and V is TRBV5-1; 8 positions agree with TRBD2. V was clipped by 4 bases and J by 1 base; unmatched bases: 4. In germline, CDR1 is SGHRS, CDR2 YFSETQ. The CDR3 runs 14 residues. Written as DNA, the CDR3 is TGCGCCAGCAGCCCCCAGCGGGGGTCCTACGAGCAGTACTTC. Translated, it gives CASSPQRGSYEQYF. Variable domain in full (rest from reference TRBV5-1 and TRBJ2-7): KAGVTQTPRYLIKTRGQQVTLSCSPISGHRSVSWYQQTPGQGLQFLFEYFSETQRNKGNFPGRFSGRQFSNSRSEMNVSTLELGDSALYLCASSPQRGSYEQYFGPGTRLTVT.

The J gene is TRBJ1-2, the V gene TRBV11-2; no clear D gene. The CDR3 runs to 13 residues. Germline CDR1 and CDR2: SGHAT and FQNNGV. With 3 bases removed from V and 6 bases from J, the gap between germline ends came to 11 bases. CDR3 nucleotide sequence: TGTGCCAGCAGCTTGTCCTTTCGGGATGGCTACACCTTC. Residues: CASSLSFRDGYTF.

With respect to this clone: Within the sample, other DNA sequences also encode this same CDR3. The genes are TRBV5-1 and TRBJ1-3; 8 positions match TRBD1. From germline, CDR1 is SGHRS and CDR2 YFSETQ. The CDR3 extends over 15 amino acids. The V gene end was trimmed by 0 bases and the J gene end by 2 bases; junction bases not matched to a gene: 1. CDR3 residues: CASSLEGQAGNTIYF. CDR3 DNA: TGCGCCAGCAGCTTGGAGGGACAGGCTGGAAACACCATATATTTT.

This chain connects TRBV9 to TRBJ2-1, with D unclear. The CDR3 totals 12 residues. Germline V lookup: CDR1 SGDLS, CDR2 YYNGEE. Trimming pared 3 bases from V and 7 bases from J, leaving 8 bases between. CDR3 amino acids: CASSAQPNEQFF. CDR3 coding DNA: TGTGCCAGCAGCGCCCAGCCAAATGAGCAGTTCTTC.

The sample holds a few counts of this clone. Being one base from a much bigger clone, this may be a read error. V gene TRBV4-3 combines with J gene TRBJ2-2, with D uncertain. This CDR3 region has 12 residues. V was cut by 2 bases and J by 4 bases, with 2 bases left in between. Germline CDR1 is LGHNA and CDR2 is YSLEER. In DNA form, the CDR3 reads TGCGCCAGCAGCCAACTCACCGGGGAGCTGTTTTTT. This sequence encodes CASSQLTGELFF.

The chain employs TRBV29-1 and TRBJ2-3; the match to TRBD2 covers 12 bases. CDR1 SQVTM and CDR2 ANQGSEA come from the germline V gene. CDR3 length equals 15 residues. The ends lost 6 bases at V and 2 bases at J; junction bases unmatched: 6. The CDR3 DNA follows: TGCAGCGTGTCCTGGACTAGCGGGGCCACAGATACGCAGTATTTT. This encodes CSVSWTSGATDTQYF.

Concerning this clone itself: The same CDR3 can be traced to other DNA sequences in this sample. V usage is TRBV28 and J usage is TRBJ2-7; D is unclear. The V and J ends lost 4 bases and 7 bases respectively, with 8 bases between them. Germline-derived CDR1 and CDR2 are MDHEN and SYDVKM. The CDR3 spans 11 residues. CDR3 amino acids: CASSSPREQYF. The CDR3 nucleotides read TGTGCCAGCAGTTCCCCGAGGGAGCAGTACTTC.

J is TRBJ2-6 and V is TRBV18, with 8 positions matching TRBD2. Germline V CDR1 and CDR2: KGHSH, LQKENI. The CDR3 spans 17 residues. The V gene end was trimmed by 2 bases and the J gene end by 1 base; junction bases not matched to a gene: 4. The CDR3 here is CASSPGTSRSGANVLTF. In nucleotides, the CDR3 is TGTGCCAGCTCACCAGGGACTAGTCGGTCTGGGGCCAACGTCCTGACTTTC.

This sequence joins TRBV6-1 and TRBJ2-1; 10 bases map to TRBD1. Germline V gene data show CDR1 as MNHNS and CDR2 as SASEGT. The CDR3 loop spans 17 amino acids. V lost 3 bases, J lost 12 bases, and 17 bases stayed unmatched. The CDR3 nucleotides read TGTGCCAGCAGTGACCAGCTGTCCGGGACAGGGGTGTATAGGCAGTTCTTC. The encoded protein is CASSDQLSGTGVYRQFF.

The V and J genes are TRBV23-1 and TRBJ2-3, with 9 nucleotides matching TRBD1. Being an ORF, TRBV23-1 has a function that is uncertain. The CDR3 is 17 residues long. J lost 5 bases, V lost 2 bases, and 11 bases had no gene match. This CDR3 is CASSQAPGQGAKDTQYF. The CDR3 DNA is TGCGCCAGCAGTCAAGCGCCGGGACAGGGTGCAAAAGATACGCAGTATTTT.

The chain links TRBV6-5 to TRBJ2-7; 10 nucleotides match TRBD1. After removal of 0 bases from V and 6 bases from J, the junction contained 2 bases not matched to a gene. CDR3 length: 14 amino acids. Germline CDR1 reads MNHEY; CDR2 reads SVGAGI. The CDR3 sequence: CASSYSGQGTEQYF. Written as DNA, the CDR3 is TGTGCCAGCAGTTACTCGGGACAGGGGACCGAGCAGTACTTC.

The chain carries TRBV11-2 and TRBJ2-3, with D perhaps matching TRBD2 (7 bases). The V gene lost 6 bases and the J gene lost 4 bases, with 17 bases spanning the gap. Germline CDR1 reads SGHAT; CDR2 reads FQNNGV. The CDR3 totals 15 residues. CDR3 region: CASRRGGGGADTQYF. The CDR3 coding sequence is TGTGCCAGCAGGAGGGGGGGCGGAGGAGCAGATACGCAGTATTTT.

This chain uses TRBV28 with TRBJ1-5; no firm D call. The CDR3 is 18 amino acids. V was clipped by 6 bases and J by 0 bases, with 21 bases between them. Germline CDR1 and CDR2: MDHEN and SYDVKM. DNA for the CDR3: TGTGCCAGCAGGTTTAGTTCCTTTCGTTGGGGTAGCAATCAGCCCCAGCATTTT. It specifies CASRFSSFRWGSNQPQHF.

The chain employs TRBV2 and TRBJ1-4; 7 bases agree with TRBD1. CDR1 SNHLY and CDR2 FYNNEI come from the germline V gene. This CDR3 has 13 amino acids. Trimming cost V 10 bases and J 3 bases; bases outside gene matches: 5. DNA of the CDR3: TGTGCCACTACGGGACAGTCTAATGAAAAACTGTTTTTT. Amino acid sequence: CATTGQSNEKLFF.

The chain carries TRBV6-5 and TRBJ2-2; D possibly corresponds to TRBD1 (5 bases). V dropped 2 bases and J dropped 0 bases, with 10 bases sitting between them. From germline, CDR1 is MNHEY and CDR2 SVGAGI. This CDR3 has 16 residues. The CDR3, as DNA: TGTGCCAGCAGTTACAGGGAACAGGCGAACACCGGGGAGCTGTTTTTT. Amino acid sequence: CASSYREQANTGELFF.

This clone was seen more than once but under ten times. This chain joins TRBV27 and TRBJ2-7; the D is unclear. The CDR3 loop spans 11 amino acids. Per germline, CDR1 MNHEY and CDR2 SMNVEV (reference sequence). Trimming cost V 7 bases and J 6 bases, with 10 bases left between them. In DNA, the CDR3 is TGTGCCAGCACCTGGCTGGGCGAGCAGTACTTC. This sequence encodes CASTWLGEQYF.

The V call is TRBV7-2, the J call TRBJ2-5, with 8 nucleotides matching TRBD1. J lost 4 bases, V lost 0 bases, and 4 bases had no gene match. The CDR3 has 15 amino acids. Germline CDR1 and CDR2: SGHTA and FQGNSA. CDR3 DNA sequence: TGTGCCAGCAGCTTAGCTGGACAGGGAAGAGAGACCCAGTACTTC. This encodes CASSLAGQGRETQYF.

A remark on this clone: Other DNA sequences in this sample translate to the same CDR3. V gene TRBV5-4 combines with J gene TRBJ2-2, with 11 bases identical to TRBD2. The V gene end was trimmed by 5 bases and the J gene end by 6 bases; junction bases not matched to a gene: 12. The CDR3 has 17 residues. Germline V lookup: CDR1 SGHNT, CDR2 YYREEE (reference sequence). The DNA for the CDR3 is TGTGCCAGCAGTGTTCGGGGGAGGACTAGCGGGCCCGGGGAGCTGTTTTTT. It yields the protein CASSVRGRTSGPGELFF.

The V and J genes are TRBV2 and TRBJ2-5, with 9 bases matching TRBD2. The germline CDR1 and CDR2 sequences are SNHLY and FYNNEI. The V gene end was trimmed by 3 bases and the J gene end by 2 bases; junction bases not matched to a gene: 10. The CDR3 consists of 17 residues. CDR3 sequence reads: CASSEGGRLAAQETQYF. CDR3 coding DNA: TGTGCCAGCAGTGAGGGGGGGCGACTAGCGGCTCAAGAGACCCAGTACTTC.

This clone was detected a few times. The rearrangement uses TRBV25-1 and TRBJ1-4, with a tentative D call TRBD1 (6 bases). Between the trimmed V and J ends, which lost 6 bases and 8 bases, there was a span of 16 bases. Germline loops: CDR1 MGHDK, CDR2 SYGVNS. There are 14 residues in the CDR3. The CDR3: CASRTSSGEEKLFF. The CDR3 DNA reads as TGTGCCAGCAGGACTTCGTCAGGGGAAGAAAAACTGTTTTTT.

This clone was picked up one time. CDR3 sequence reads: CASSYGYENEKLFF. CDR3 nucleotide sequence: TGTGCCAGCAGTTACGGGTACGAGAATGAAAAACTGTTTTTT. The chain couples TRBV6-5 to TRBJ1-4; D unclear. CDR3 size: 14 residues. Trimming took 2 bases from V and 5 from J, leaving 9 bases between them. CDR1 and CDR2 from the germline V gene are MNHEY and SVGAGI.

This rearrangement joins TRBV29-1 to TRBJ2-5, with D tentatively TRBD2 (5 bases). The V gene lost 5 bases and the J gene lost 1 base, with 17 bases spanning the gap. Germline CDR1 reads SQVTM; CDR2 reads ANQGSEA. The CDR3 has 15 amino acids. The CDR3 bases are TGCAGCGTTCCTAGCCGGAGGCCAGCCCAAGAGACCCAGTACTTC. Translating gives CSVPSRRPAQETQYF.

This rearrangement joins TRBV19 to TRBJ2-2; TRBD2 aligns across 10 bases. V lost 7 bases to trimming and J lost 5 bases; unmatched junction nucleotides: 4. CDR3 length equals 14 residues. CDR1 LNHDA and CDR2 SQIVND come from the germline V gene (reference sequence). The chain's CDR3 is CASIPTSGTGELFF. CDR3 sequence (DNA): TGTGCCAGTATTCCGACTAGCGGGACCGGGGAGCTGTTTTTT. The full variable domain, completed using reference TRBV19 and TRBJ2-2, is DGGITQSPKYLFRKEGQNVTLSCEQNLNHDAMYWYRQDPGQGLRLIYYSQIVNDFQKGDIAEGYSVSREKKESFPLTVTSAQKNPTAFYLCASIPTSGTGELFFGEGSRLTVL.

In nucleotides, the CDR3 is TGTGCCAGCAGCCAGGCGAGCGGCTCCTTGAATGAGCAGTTCTTC. This gives the protein CASSQASGSLNEQFF. The chain carries TRBV9 and TRBJ2-1, with TRBD2 as a possible D gene (5 bases). The V end lost 4 bases, the J end lost 7 bases, and 18 bases lay between the germline ends. CDR1 SGDLS and CDR2 YYNGEE come from the germline V gene. CDR3 size: 15 residues. Supplemented by reference TRBV9 and TRBJ2-1, the full variable domain reads DSGVTQTPKHLITATGQRVTLRCSPRSGDLSVYWYQQSLDQGLQFLIQYYNGEERAKGNILERFSAQQFPDLHSELNLSSLELGDSALYFCASSQASGSLNEQFFGPGTRLTVL.